These T cell receptor beta chains were read from a single sample in a study of cytotoxic CD8 clonotypes in ibrutinib-treated CLL. Measured with immunoSEQ multiplex PCR; TCRdb has only the in-frame clones, and not every one. The sample has 50,000 to 65,000 clones, roughly 57% seen once. This sample comprised PBMCs, obtained after 12 months of ibrutinib treatment. Receptors originate from a human donor with chronic lymphocytic leukemia. The CDR3 runs from the conserved cysteine through the conserved F or W. A D gene is named only where the DNA matches it firmly. Clone sizes are given selectively: once, few, many, or a class where the clone is expanded.

V,length,J,size,D,DNA,CDR3
TRBV15,18,TRBJ1-4,-,-,TGTGCCACCAGCAGAGATCTTCGCAGGGGACTAACTAATGAAAAACTGTTTTTT,CATSRDLRRGLTNEKLFF
TRBV5-4,12,TRBJ1-1,-,-,TGTGCCAGCAGCGCGGACCCAAGCAAAGCTTTCTTT,CASSADPSKAFF
TRBV13,14,TRBJ2-3,-,-,TGTGCCAGCAGCCTTAAAACCCTTGTCGATACGCAGTATTTT,CASSLKTLVDTQYF
TRBV6-1,15,TRBJ1-1,few,TRBD1,TGTGCCAGCAGGGCTACCCTACAGGGGGCGGGAGTAACTTTCTTT,CASRATLQGAGVTFF
TRBV4-1,14,TRBJ2-7,-,TRBD1,TGCGCCAGCAGCCAAGTACAGGGGGGCTACGAGCAGTACTTC,CASSQVQGGYEQYF
TRBV19,16,TRBJ2-5,medium-sized,TRBD1,TGTGCCAGTAGTATGTTTGCAGGGGGCCTAGGGGAGACCCAGTACTTC,CASSMFAGGLGETQYF
TRBV19,15,TRBJ1-5,few,-,TGTGCCAGTCAAATCGGCGGCTATAGCAATCAGCCCCAGCATTTT,CASQIGGYSNQPQHF
TRBV6-4,14,TRBJ2-1,-,-,TGTGCCAGCAGTCTGGGGGGCTCCTACAATGAGCAGTTCTTC,CASSLGGSYNEQFF
TRBV2,11,TRBJ2-1,few,-,TGTGCCAGCAGTGAATTTGCTGAGCAGTTCTTC,CASSEFAEQFF
TRBV6-6,16,TRBJ1-5,few,TRBD1,TGTGCCAGCAGTTACGATAGGACAGGGAATACTCAGCCCCAGCATTTT,CASSYDRTGNTQPQHF
TRBV6-6,15,TRBJ2-1,-,TRBD2,TGTGCCAGCAGTCGACTAGCGGGGACCTACAATGAGCAGTTCTTC,CASSRLAGTYNEQFF
TRBV28,14,TRBJ1-5,-,-,TGTGCCAGCCGGGGGTCAGGGGGCAATCAGCCCCAGCATTTT,CASRGSGGNQPQHF
TRBV5-1,14,TRBJ2-5,-,TRBD1,TGCGCCAGCAGCTTGGACAGGGGGCTTGTGACCCAGTACTTC,CASSLDRGLVTQYF
TRBV30,14,TRBJ1-1,few,TRBD1,TGTGCCTGGAGTGCGACAGGGTGGAGCACTGAAGCTTTCTTT,CAWSATGWSTEAFF
TRBV27,19,TRBJ2-3,-,TRBD2,TGTGCCAGCAGTCTCGTCCCGGGACTAGCGGGGGGGCAGACAGATACGCAGTATTTT,CASSLVPGLAGGQTDTQYF
TRBV5-4,13,TRBJ2-3,-,-,TGTGCCAGCAGCTTGGGGTACACAGATACGCAGTATTTT,CASSLGYTDTQYF
TRBV5-5,14,TRBJ2-1,-,-,TGTGCCAGCAGCCTGTCTTCCTCCTACAATGAGCAGTTCTTC,CASSLSSSYNEQFF
TRBV5-1,17,TRBJ2-1,-,TRBD2,TGCGCCAGCAGCTTGGCGGTAGCGGGAACATCCTACAATGAGCAGTTCTTC,CASSLAVAGTSYNEQFF
TRBV27,15,TRBJ2-6,-,-,TGTGCCAGCAGTCCCCTGAGCTCTGGGGCCAACGTCCTGACTTTC,CASSPLSSGANVLTF
TRBV10-3,15,TRBJ2-7,-,TRBD1,TGTGCCATCAGTGAGGGGACAGGGGGGACCTACGAGCAGTACTTC,CAISEGTGGTYEQYF
TRBV5-1,15,TRBJ1-3,-,-,TGCGCCAGCAGGGACTCTTTAGGCTCTGGAAACACCATATATTTT,CASRDSLGSGNTIYF
TRBV5-4,13,TRBJ2-1,few,TRBD2,TGTGCCAGCAGAGTAGCGGGTATCAATGAGCAGTTCTTC,CASRVAGINEQFF
TRBV5-1,13,TRBJ2-3,few,-,TGCGCCAGCAGCTTGGGGGGCACAGATACGCAGTATTTT,CASSLGGTDTQYF
TRBV6-1,14,TRBJ2-5,-,-,TGTGCCAGCAGACGCCGACTGGGGATGGAGACCCAGTACTTC,CASRRRLGMETQYF
TRBV5-6,17,TRBJ2-3,-,TRBD2,TGTGCCAGCAGCTTGTTCGGGGGGGGATCCCCCACAGATACGCAGTATTTT,CASSLFGGGSPTDTQYF
TRBV11-3,18,TRBJ1-5,-,-,TGTGCCAGCAGCTTAGATTTTCCACCTGGGAGGGACAATCAGCCCCAGCATTTT,CASSLDFPPGRDNQPQHF
TRBV5-4,13,TRBJ1-2,-,-,TGTGCCAGCAGCCTCGACCGCTACTATGGCTACACCTTC,CASSLDRYYGYTF
TRBV10-1,13,TRBJ2-5,few,-,TGCGCCAGCAGTGAAGGTGTGATCGAGACCCAGTACTTC,CASSEGVIETQYF
TRBV5-6,14,TRBJ1-1,once,-,TGTGCCAGCAGCCGACATCAGCTGAACACTGAAGCTTTCTTT,CASSRHQLNTEAFF
TRBV25-1,13,TRBJ2-2,-,-,TGTGCCAGCAGTGGAAACTTGGGTGGGGAGCTGTTTTTT,CASSGNLGGELFF
TRBV20-1,11,TRBJ2-1,-,-,TGCAGTGCTGCTGGGTCCAATGAGCAGTTCTTC,CSAAGSNEQFF
TRBV9,13,TRBJ1-2,-,-,TGTGCCAGCAGCGTGACTGAATACTATGGCTACACCTTC,CASSVTEYYGYTF
TRBV29-1,11,TRBJ2-1,-,-,TGCAGCGTCGTAGAATTTAATGAGCAGTTCTTC,CSVVEFNEQFF
TRBV6-5,14,TRBJ2-7,few,-,TGTGCCAGCAACGCTGAACCTACTCTCTACGAGCAGTACTTC,CASNAEPTLYEQYF
TRBV28,15,TRBJ1-3,many,-,TGTGCCAGCAGATCCGGGACATCCTCTGGAAACACCATATATTTT,CASRSGTSSGNTIYF